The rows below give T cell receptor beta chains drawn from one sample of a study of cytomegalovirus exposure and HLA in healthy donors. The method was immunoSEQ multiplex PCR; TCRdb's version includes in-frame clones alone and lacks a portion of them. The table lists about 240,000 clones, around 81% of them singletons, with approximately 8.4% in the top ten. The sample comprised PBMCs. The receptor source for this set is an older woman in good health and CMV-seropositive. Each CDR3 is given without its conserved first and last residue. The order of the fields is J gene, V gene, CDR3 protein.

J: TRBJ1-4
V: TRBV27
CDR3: ASSLDPSGGAREKLF

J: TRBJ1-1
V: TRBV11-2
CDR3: ASSLGGDTEAF

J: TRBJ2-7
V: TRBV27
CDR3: ASSRGLAGGPNYEQY

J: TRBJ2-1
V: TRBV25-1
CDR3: ASSERIGQGNYNEQF

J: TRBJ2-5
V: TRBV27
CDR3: ASRPLRGETQY

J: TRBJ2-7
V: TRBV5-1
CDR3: ASSLVGGTGYEQY

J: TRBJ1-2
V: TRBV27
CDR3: ASSLGTPGSYGYT

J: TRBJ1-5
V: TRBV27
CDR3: ASSPSHRGPPNQPQH

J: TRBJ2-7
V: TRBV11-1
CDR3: ASSLMGRPYEQY

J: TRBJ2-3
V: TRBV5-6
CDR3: ASSRADYTDTQY